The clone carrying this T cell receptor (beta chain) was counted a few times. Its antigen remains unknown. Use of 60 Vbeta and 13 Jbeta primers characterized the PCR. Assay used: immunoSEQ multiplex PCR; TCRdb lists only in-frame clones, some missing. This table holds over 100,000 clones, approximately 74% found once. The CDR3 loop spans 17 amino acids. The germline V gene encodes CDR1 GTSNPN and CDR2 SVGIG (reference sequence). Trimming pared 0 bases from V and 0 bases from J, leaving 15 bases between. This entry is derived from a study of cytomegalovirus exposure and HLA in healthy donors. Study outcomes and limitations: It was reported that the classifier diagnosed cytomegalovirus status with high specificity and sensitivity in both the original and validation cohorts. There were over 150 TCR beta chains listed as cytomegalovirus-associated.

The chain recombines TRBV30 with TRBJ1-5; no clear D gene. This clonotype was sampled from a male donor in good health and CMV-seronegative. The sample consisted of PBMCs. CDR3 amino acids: CAWSVARGRISNQPQHF. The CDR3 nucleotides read TGTGCCTGGAGTGTCGCCCGAGGGCGGATTAGCAATCAGCCCCAGCATTTT.